The 23 T cell receptor beta chains presented below share a single source sample, sequenced in a study of PD-1 blockade in classical Hodgkin lymphoma. Documented time point: newly diagnosed, previously untreated cHL patient sample. Some clones are missing from TCRdb's copy, which holds only in-frame ones; the method was immunoSEQ multiplex PCR. The table lists approximately 70,000 clones, roughly 93% of them singletons. The sample comprised peripheral blood mononuclear cells (PBMCs). These TCRs come from a human donor with classical Hodgkin lymphoma.

As concerns this clone: Distinct nucleotide sequences in the sample also encode this CDR3. The chain employs TRBV27 and TRBJ1-2, with 7 bases lining up with TRBD1. The CDR3 has 13 residues. V lost 6 bases to trimming and J lost 2 bases; unmatched junction nucleotides: 3. The germline V gene has CDR1 MNHEY and CDR2 SMNVEV (reference sequence). For the CDR3, the DNA is TGTGCCAGCAGCCCACAGGGGAACTATGGCTACACCTTC. Amino acids: CASSPQGNYGYTF.

The V call is TRBV7-8, the J call TRBJ1-2, with 10 bases aligning to TRBD1. The CDR3 consists of 20 residues. Germline-derived CDR1 and CDR2 are SGHVS and FQNEAQ. With 0 bases clipped from V and 7 bases from J, the junction kept 20 bases outside the gene matches. The CDR3 nucleotides are TGTGCCAGCAGCTTAGCACAAAGGAGGGACAGGGGAATTCCTTCGTCTGGCTACACCTTC. Translating it yields CASSLAQRRDRGIPSSGYTF.

This clone was observed a single time. The CDR3, as DNA: TGCGCCAGCAGCTTCGACCCAACCAATGAGCAGTTCTTC. Translating gives CASSFDPTNEQFF. This chain joins TRBV5-1 and TRBJ2-1; D is ambiguous. Trimming pared 2 bases from V and 6 bases from J, leaving 9 bases between. The CDR3 spans 13 residues. Germline-derived CDR1 and CDR2 are SGHRS and YFSETQ.

The genes are TRBV20-1 and TRBJ2-1; no reliable D call. The CDR3 has 10 residues. Trimming shortened V by 6 bases and J by 7 bases, and 7 bases separated the two germline ends. CDR1 and CDR2 from the germline V gene are DFQATT and SNEGSKA (reference sequence). The CDR3 loop is CSANGNEQFF. The CDR3, as DNA: TGCAGTGCAAACGGGAATGAGCAGTTCTTC.

The chain has TRBV5-5 and TRBJ1-3, with 7 bases that match TRBD1. Per germline, CDR1 SGHKS and CDR2 YYEKEE (reference sequence). This CDR3 contains 17 residues. Losses at the gene ends were 1 base for V and 0 bases for J; bases not matched to a gene: 7. DNA of the CDR3: TGTGCCAGCAGCTTGTGGGACAGATTCCCCTCTGGAAACACCATATATTTT. Its translation: CASSLWDRFPSGNTIYF.

The V and J genes are TRBV5-1 and TRBJ2-2; 7 bases match TRBD1. Germline values: CDR1 SGHRS, CDR2 YFSETQ. This CDR3 has 16 amino acids. Trimming at V came to 6 bases and at J to 0 bases, leaving 8 bases not matched to a gene. As DNA, the CDR3 is TGCGCCAGCAACACCGTGGGACAGACGAACACCGGGGAGCTGTTTTTT. Translation gives CASNTVGQTNTGELFF.

The gene calls are TRBV7-3 and TRBJ1-3, with D tentatively TRBD1 (6 bases). Germline V gene data show CDR1 as SGHTA and CDR2 as FQGTGA. This CDR3 is 15 amino acids long. V lost 5 bases, J lost 3 bases, and 14 bases lay in between. In DNA, the CDR3 is TGTGCCAGCAGCCCTAGCAGGGGAGGTGGAAACACCATATATTTT. Translation gives CASSPSRGGGNTIYF.

The gene calls are TRBV2 and TRBJ2-5; TRBD2 matches at 11 bases. This CDR3 spans 14 amino acids. The germline V gene encodes CDR1 SNHLY and CDR2 FYNNEI. The ends lost 10 bases at V and 1 base at J; junction bases unmatched: 5. The CDR3: CATKTSGAQETQYF. Written as DNA, the CDR3 is TGTGCCACCAAGACTAGCGGGGCCCAAGAGACCCAGTACTTC. Looking up the rest from reference TRBV2 and TRBJ2-5 gives the full variable domain: EPEVTQTPSHQVTQMGQEVILRCVPISNHLYFYWYRQILGQKVEFLVSFYNNEISEKSEIFDDQFSVERPDGSNFTLKIRSTKLEDSAMYFCATKTSGAQETQYFGPGTRLLVL.

The CDR3 DNA follows: TGTGCCAGCACCACGCCCGGGGGAGTGGGGGGCTACACCTTC. It codes for CASTTPGGVGGYTF. The chain employs TRBV6-5 and TRBJ1-2, with D possibly matching TRBD1 (5 bases). CDR1 MNHEY and CDR2 SVGAGI come from the germline V gene. Trimming pared 7 bases from V and 8 bases from J, leaving 20 bases between. The CDR3 consists of 14 residues.

In DNA, the CDR3 is TGCGCCAGCAGCTCGGGACAGAACTATGGCTACACCTTC. Protein: CASSSGQNYGYTF. The V and J genes are TRBV5-1 and TRBJ1-2, with 7 bases fitting TRBD1. Trimming at V came to 3 bases and at J to 2 bases, leaving 1 base not matched to a gene. Germline V gene data show CDR1 as SGHRS and CDR2 as YFSETQ. The CDR3 is made up of 13 amino acids.

This chain connects TRBV7-8 to TRBJ2-7; tentatively, D is TRBD2 (6 bases). Germline V gene sequence: CDR1 SGHVS, CDR2 FQNEAQ. This CDR3 spans 14 amino acids. V lost 3 bases to trimming and J lost 3 bases, with 12 bases between them. CDR3 in amino acids: CASSFGLIRYEQYF. CDR3 sequence (DNA): TGTGCCAGCAGCTTCGGACTAATCCGCTACGAGCAGTACTTC.

The chain has TRBV7-2 and TRBJ2-1; no clear D. CDR1 is SGHTA and CDR2 is FQGNSA in the germline V gene. This CDR3 has 15 amino acids. The germline V and J ends were trimmed by 5 bases and 0 bases, with 11 bases remaining between them. This CDR3 reads CASSPRGYSYNEQFF. The CDR3 nucleotides read TGTGCCAGCAGCCCCCGTGGATACTCCTACAATGAGCAGTTCTTC.

J is TRBJ1-2 and V is TRBV4-3; 10 positions match TRBD1. J was trimmed by 5 bases and V by 3 bases; bases with no gene match: 9. CDR1 and CDR2 (germline): LGHNA, YSLEER. The CDR3 contains 16 residues. The CDR3 sequence is CASSQATGGARYGYTF. CDR3 sequence (DNA): TGCGCCAGCAGCCAGGCGACAGGGGGCGCGCGGTATGGCTACACCTTC.

The J gene is TRBJ1-1, the V gene TRBV6-6; D remains ambiguous. CDR3 length: 9 amino acids. The V and J ends lost 11 bases and 8 bases respectively, with 9 bases between them. From germline, CDR1 is MNHNY and CDR2 SVGAGI (reference sequence). The CDR3 reads CAAGREAFF. CDR3 sequence (DNA): TGTGCCGCGGGAAGGGAAGCTTTCTTT.

This rearrangement joins TRBV7-2 to TRBJ1-2, with a weak D call TRBD1 (5 bases). The V gene lost 1 base and the J gene lost 0 bases, with 9 bases spanning the gap. CDR1 and CDR2 (germline): SGHTA, FQGNSA. This CDR3 comprises 15 residues. The DNA for the CDR3 is TGTGCCAGCAGCTTAGGGCAGGGAGCTAACTATGGCTACACCTTC. Its protein is CASSLGQGANYGYTF. The complete variable domain, with remaining parts taken from reference TRBV7-2 and TRBJ1-2, reads GAGVSQSPSNKVTEKGKDVELRCDPISGHTALYWYRQSLGQGLEFLIYFQGNSAPDKSGLPSDRFSAERTGGSVSTLTIQRTQQEDSAVYLCASSLGQGANYGYTFGSGTRLTVV.

The chain recombines TRBV11-3 with TRBJ2-2; 12 nucleotides match TRBD2. V lost 5 bases, J lost 6 bases, and 7 bases stayed unmatched. Germline CDR1 SGHNT, CDR2 YENEEA. The CDR3 has 16 amino acids. CDR3 coding DNA: TGTGCCAGCAGCCTAGCGGGGGGGCCTTTTCCCGGGGAGCTGTTTTTT. Protein product: CASSLAGGPFPGELFF.

The V and J genes are TRBV2 and TRBJ2-5; 7 bases fit TRBD1. Trimming removed 7 bases from V and 4 bases from J; junction bases left unmatched: 12. Germline CDR1 and CDR2: SNHLY and FYNNEI. This CDR3 contains 15 residues. The CDR3 sequence is CASMRAGGRRETQYF. The CDR3 DNA follows: TGTGCCAGCATGAGGGCAGGGGGTCGTCGAGAGACCCAGTACTTC.

The chain uses TRBV11-2 and TRBJ2-7; 7 bases map to TRBD2. Germline assignment: CDR1 SGHAT and CDR2 FQNNGV. The junction had 16 bases not matched to a gene; V was cut back by 5 bases and J by 6 bases. The CDR3 runs to 16 residues. This chain's CDR3 is CASSRGRGGRVPEQYF. CDR3 bases: TGTGCCAGCAGCCGGGGGAGGGGCGGGAGAGTCCCCGAGCAGTACTTC.

The chain employs TRBV5-6 and TRBJ2-7; a possible D gene is TRBD1 (6 bases). With 7 bases removed from V and 1 base from J, the gap between germline ends came to 15 bases. Germline V gives CDR1 SGHDT, CDR2 YYEEEE. CDR3 length: 14 amino acids. The CDR3 is CASQRNRDSYEQYF. CDR3 bases: TGTGCCAGCCAACGAAACAGGGATTCCTACGAGCAGTACTTC. Using reference TRBV5-6 and TRBJ2-7 for the parts outside the CDR3, the full variable domain is DAGVTQSPTHLIKTRGQQVTLRCSPKSGHDTVSWYQQALGQGPQFIFQYYEEEERQRGNFPDRFSGHQFPNYSSELNVNALLLGDSALYLCASQRNRDSYEQYFGPGTRLTVT.

Notes on this clone: Other DNA sequences in this specimen translate into the identical CDR3. The CDR3 reads CASSLQENTEAFF. CDR3 DNA sequence: TGTGCCAGCAGCTTACAGGAAAACACTGAAGCTTTCTTT. V and J are TRBV7-9 and TRBJ1-1, with D uncertain. This CDR3 comprises 13 residues. Germline lookup yields CDR1 SEHNR and CDR2 FQNEAQ (reference sequence). Trimming took 2 bases from V and 2 from J, leaving 6 bases between them.

The chain couples TRBV5-1 to TRBJ2-5, with a tentative D call TRBD2 (6 bases). Looked up from germline, CDR1 is SGHRS and CDR2 is YFSETQ. V lost 7 bases and J 4 bases, leaving 14 bases between the germline ends. CDR3 length equals 13 residues. For the CDR3, the DNA is TGCGCCAGCGGGACGGGAGACGTAGAGACCCAGTACTTC. Encoded protein: CASGTGDVETQYF.

V usage is TRBV29-1 and J usage is TRBJ2-7; D gene ambiguous. Germline CDR1 is SQVTM and CDR2 is ANQGSEA. V was cut by 1 base and J by 3 bases, with 13 bases left in between. The CDR3 contains 14 residues. CDR3 region: CSVEGVTLLYEQYF. CDR3 coding DNA: TGCAGCGTTGAAGGGGTCACCCTACTCTACGAGCAGTACTTC.

The J gene is TRBJ1-5, the V gene TRBV15, with no clear D. The CDR3 contains 16 residues. V was clipped by 0 bases and J by 0 bases, with 9 bases between them. Germline V lookup: CDR1 LNHNV, CDR2 YYDKDF (reference sequence). DNA of the CDR3: TGTGCCACCAGCAGAGATCCAGGATATAGCAATCAGCCCCAGCATTTT. Translation: CATSRDPGYSNQPQHF.